This T cell receptor (beta chain) was captured by sequencing in a study of naive and memory T cell subsets (dated by TCRdb to 2017 to 2019). A note on the overall study: An open-source, UMI-based TCR alpha and beta sequencing pipeline was applied to sorted naive and memory peripheral blood T cell subsets. RNA was DNase-treated and reverse transcribed with TCR constant-region primers, mostly using SuperScript III. The results of the functional CMV T cell responses matched the IgG serology results in every case.

Broader findings and caveats from the paper: RNA-based TCR counts may be influenced by expression changes linked to T cell activation and differentiation. Each clonotype was defined as a single alpha or beta chain sequence rather than as a paired alpha/beta receptor. A few larger clonotypes were present in naive repertoires, particularly the CD8 repertoires, and these clonotypes were possibly memory cells re-expressing CD45RA. In both CD4 and CD8 cells, the Gini index increased while Shannon and inverse Simpson diversity decreased from naive through CM, EM and EMRA. TCR abundance followed a power law with an exponent that was different for naive and memory subsets but consistent across the three individuals. Following error correction, more than 85% of naive TCR sequences occurred only once, which made naive abundance distributions much steeper than those of memory subsets. The repertoire findings for the naive and memory subsets could not be validated, as no ground truth was available.

In regard to this clonotype: No cognate antigen has been identified for it. Within one base of it there is no much larger clone, and no base qualities were kept.

The receptor library was made with UMI-ligation and nested PCR. The beta constant-region primer was an equimolar mix of two oligonucleotides covering both TRBC1 and TRBC2. Four rounds of PCR, combining the SP2 primer with nested alpha and beta constant-region primers, were used to amplify the ligated cDNA. A single-stranded oligonucleotide containing the SP2 primer and a 12-nucleotide UMI was joined to the 3' end of the cDNA by T4 RNA ligase 1. The ligation reaction was incubated at 16°C for roughly 18-24 hours. PCR2 was typically run as a SYBR Green qPCR and stopped at a predetermined threshold to prevent over-amplification. Apart from the first purification, every purification step used Agencourt AMPure XP magnetic beads. Library amounts were measured by Qubit and library quality was assessed on a TapeStation, where the main peak was expected at around 650 bp. The pooled libraries were sequenced on an Illumina MiSeq using v2 2x251 paired-end kits, which usually yielded roughly 0.9-2.3 million reads per sample. Each sample was pooled at 4 to 5 nM, and roughly 4.5-7% PhiX was included to help cluster recognition. Under the source paper's analysis protocol: Decombinator assigned V and J genes to Demultiplexor-processed FASTQ reads by tag matching, allowing a single base-pair mismatch. Collapsinator used UMIs to correct both sequencing errors and frequency errors arising from PCR heterogeneity. TCRs were translated and CDR3s were extracted from the conserved cysteine to the FGXG phenylalanine by CDR3Translator, with non-productive sequences being flagged. Repertoires were subsampled to equal numbers of UMI-defined TCRs before Gini, Shannon entropy and inverse Simpson indices were calculated. Within the linear range, a power law was fitted to clonotype abundance distributions using maximum likelihood. On one naive CD8 sample, the pipeline and MIGEC gave similar UMI counts, unique TCR numbers and clonal distributions. In one analysis, naive TCRs that were also found in any memory subset of the same donor were excluded from the naive repertoire. Repertoires were searched for some 7,000 CMV-associated CDR3 sequences compiled from VDJdb and a published dataset. TCRdb applied fastp at Q25 and MiXCR to the public reads, then kept only in-frame beta chains. CDR3 protein duplicates are merged, each entry listing the most common genes and DNA. TCRdb, not the original authors, processed these V and J calls. This sample lists about 150,000 distinct CDR3 sequences; approximately 24% were detected once. The ten top clones hold roughly 0.1% of the sample.

From the second PCR step onward, the TCR alpha chain libraries and the TCR beta chain libraries were amplified separately. CMV status of each donor was established by measuring IFNgamma production from CD4+ T cells after fresh PBMCs were stimulated overnight with CMV viral lysate. CD4 T cells were positively selected with Miltenyi beads, followed by positive selection of CD8 T cells from the CD4-negative fraction. Cells were stained for CD3, CD4, CD8, CD45RA, CD27 and a live/dead dye and were sorted on a BD Aria II into four subsets based on CD45RA and CD27. Blood was obtained from a few healthy volunteers, and the blood from each volunteer was fractionated into CD4 and CD8 T cells and subsequently into four differentiation subsets. Approximately 120 ml of peripheral blood was drawn per donor, and PBMC were isolated by Ficoll-Paque PLUS density-gradient centrifugation. After sorting, cells were lysed in RLT buffer, RNA was extracted using a Qiagen RNeasy kit, and the extracted RNA was stored at -80 degrees C.

V loses 3 bases of germline sequence and J loses 0 bases, and the interval between the two ends is 9 bases. Taken from cysteine to phenylalanine, the CDR3 has 14 residues. This entry keeps only the CDR3 DNA: 42 bases, framed from base 1. Per the germline V gene (reference sequence), DFQATT is the CDR1 and SNEGSKA is the CDR2. The TCR comes from a human donor in good health. This sequence uses TRBV20-1 and TRBJ2-4, with the D segment identity uncertain. The specimen was naive CD4+ T cells from blood. The sample's cell subset or site, from its label and the paper: naive T cells, CD45RA high CD27+. The CDR3 amino acid sequence is: CSASNVLAKNIQYF. The nucleotide sequence is given as TGCAGTGCTAGTAACGTACTAGCCAAAAACATTCAGTACTTC.